This T cell receptor (beta chain) was documented in a study of vaccination effects on CD4 cells after COVID-19. As for the study in general: Every participant took two doses of the BNT162b2 or mRNA-1273 vaccine. Points from the study as a whole: Both infection-induced and vaccine-induced clones contracted markedly at late post-vaccination timepoints.

Only in-frame clones appear in the TCRdb table, and some are missing; sequencing was by immunoSEQ multiplex PCR. The table shows more than 25,000 clones, with about 72% occurring only once. The ViraFEST assay expanded antigen-specific CD4+ T cells with viral peptide pools before sequencing. Once cultured for around 11 days, the cells underwent separation to obtain CD4+ T cells. A few million PBMC were placed in each well, which was supplemented with approximately 9.7 IU/ml IL-2 and 8.5 to 10 ug/ml peptides. Replacing half the medium with IL-2 medium was done on days 3 and 7. Germline V gives CDR1 SGHDT, CDR2 YYEEEE. This CDR3 is 16 amino acids long. J lost 2 bases, V lost 6 bases, and 11 bases had no gene match. Comment on this clone: Its target is unknown.

Source: CD4+ T cells from PBMCs cultured with HCoV-229E spike peptides, taken before COVID-19 vaccination. The TCR sequence derives from a human donor who received a COVID-19 vaccine. V usage is TRBV5-6 and J usage is TRBJ2-7, with TRBD2 matching 10 bases. The CDR3 protein is CASTRATSGPTYEQYF. CDR3 nucleotides: TGTGCCAGCACTCGTGCGACTAGCGGGCCCACCTACGAGCAGTACTTC.